These 22 T cell receptor beta chains were sequenced from one sample in a study of blood T cell repertoires in COVID-19. Here immunoSEQ multiplex PCR was the method, and the copy in TCRdb shows in-frame clones only, minus some. The top ten clones hold 2.5% to 3% of a sample with approximately 340,000 clones, around 83% of them seen once. Material: peripheral blood. These TCRs come from a man aged 25-45 years with active or convalescent COVID-19.

The chain links TRBV9 to TRBJ1-5, with 8 bases fitting TRBD1. This CDR3 comprises 16 residues. Germline assignment: CDR1 SGDLS and CDR2 YYNGEE. The V gene end was trimmed by 0 bases and the J gene end by 3 bases; junction bases not matched to a gene: 5. In nucleotides, the CDR3 is TGTGCCAGCAGCGTAGTCCTGGACAGGGACAATCAGCCCCAGCATTTT. Protein sequence: CASSVVLDRDNQPQHF. The whole variable domain, remainder taken from reference TRBV9 and TRBJ1-5, is DSGVTQTPKHLITATGQRVTLRCSPRSGDLSVYWYQQSLDQGLQFLIQYYNGEERAKGNILERFSAQQFPDLHSELNLSSLELGDSALYFCASSVVLDRDNQPQHFGDGTRLSIL.

The chain has TRBV4-2 and TRBJ1-2; D is uncertain. This CDR3 is built from 14 residues. V dropped 3 bases and J dropped 4 bases, with 12 bases sitting between them. CDR1 LGHNA and CDR2 YNFKEQ come from the germline V gene. CDR3 sequence: CASSQNRGSYGYTF. The CDR3 nucleotides are TGTGCCAGCAGCCAGAACCGGGGTTCCTATGGCTACACCTTC.

This chain joins TRBV3-1 (or the pseudogene TRBV3-2) and TRBJ1-1; D may be TRBD1 (5 bases). This CDR3 has 13 amino acids. V was shortened by 1 base and J by 8 bases, with 11 bases between the two germline ends. Per germline, CDR1 LGHDT and CDR2 YNNKEL (reference sequence). CDR3 loop: CASSQGRVPEAFF. The CDR3 DNA reads as TGTGCCAGCAGCCAAGGCAGGGTTCCAGAAGCTTTCTTT.

The rearrangement links TRBV5-1 to TRBJ2-5; D is unresolved. The CDR3 length is 14 residues. V lost 4 bases and J 5 bases, leaving 15 bases between the germline ends. Germline loops: CDR1 SGHRS, CDR2 YFSETQ. The CDR3 sequence is CASSPAESRETQYF. Written as DNA, the CDR3 is TGCGCCAGCAGCCCGGCGGAGTCCCGGGAGACCCAGTACTTC.

The chain employs TRBV6-2 or TRBV6-3 and TRBJ1-1; possible D gene TRBD1, 5 bases. V lost 5 bases and J lost 4, with 11 bases in between. CDR1 is MNHEY and CDR2 is SVGEGT in the germline V gene. This CDR3 region has 13 residues. The CDR3 region has the DNA TGTGCCAGCAGTCGCGGGACCTCCACTGAAGCTTTCTTT. The encoded protein is CASSRGTSTEAFF.

The chain links TRBV10-2 to TRBJ2-7; TRBD2 aligns across 7 bases. With 6 bases clipped from V and 2 bases from J, the junction kept 1 base outside the gene matches. Germline-derived CDR1 and CDR2 are WSHSY and SAAADI. The CDR3 spans 12 residues. CDR3 sequence: CASRAGPYEQYF. The CDR3 DNA reads TGCGCCAGCAGAGCGGGGCCCTACGAGCAGTACTTC.

The chain carries TRBV4-3 and TRBJ2-7; D may be TRBD2 (7 bases). Per the germline V gene, CDR1 is LGHNA and CDR2 is YSLEER. V was clipped by 4 bases and J by 3 bases, with 16 bases between them. This CDR3 is built from 15 residues. This chain's CDR3 is CASSPGGGRSYEQYF. In DNA, the CDR3 is TGCGCCAGCAGCCCGGGGGGCGGGAGAAGCTACGAGCAGTACTTC.

J is TRBJ2-1 and V is TRBV21-1; the table's D call of TRBD2 was not tested on the DNA. TRBV21-1 is described as a pseudogene. The CDR3 sequence is 15 residues long. CDR3 nucleotides: TGTGCCAGCAGCAACCCTAGCTTTAGCTCCAATGAGCAGTTCTTC. This encodes CASSNPSFSSNEQFF.

The J gene is TRBJ2-3, the V gene TRBV4-1; 13 bases are shared with TRBD2. The V segment lost 4 bases and the J segment 5 bases; nucleotides outside the gene matches: 9. There are 17 residues in the CDR3. CDR1 is MGHRA, CDR2 YSYEKL, per germline. CDR3 sequence reads: CASSPVTSGGAVDTQYF. CDR3 DNA sequence: TGCGCCAGCAGCCCCGTTACTAGCGGGGGGGCAGTAGATACGCAGTATTTT.

DNA for the CDR3: TGTGCCAGCAGACCCGGTTCAGGGCGGTGGGACACCATATATTTT. Amino acids: CASRPGSGRWDTIYF. The V gene is TRBV6-5, the J gene TRBJ1-3; possible D gene TRBD1, 5 bases. CDR3 size: 15 residues. The germline V gene has CDR1 MNHEY and CDR2 SVGAGI. Trimming stripped 6 bases from V and 8 bases from J, with 20 bases between.

In DNA form, the CDR3 reads TGTGCCAGCAGCCAGCGTATTAGACCGGGAAATAAAGGCACTGAAGCTTTCTTT. Translation gives CASSQRIRPGNKGTEAFF. The chain couples TRBV14 to TRBJ1-1; D is ambiguous. Trimming took 3 bases from V and 4 from J, leaving 24 bases between them. CDR1 is SGHDN, CDR2 FVKESK, per germline. This CDR3 comprises 18 residues.

J is TRBJ2-7 and V is TRBV5-4; 8 bases line up with TRBD2. The junction had 12 bases not matched to a gene; V was cut back by 2 bases and J by 2 bases. This CDR3 contains 17 residues. Germline V gene lookup returns CDR1 SGHNT and CDR2 YYREEE (reference sequence). The DNA for the CDR3 is TGTGCCAGCAGCTTTAGGGCGGGAGGAGGGGCCACCTACGAGCAGTACTTC. It codes for CASSFRAGGGATYEQYF.

This clone was observed a handful of times. The chain is built from TRBV25-1 and TRBJ1-6; TRBD1 is a possible D gene (5 bases). The germline V gene encodes CDR1 MGHDK and CDR2 SYGVNS. Trimming pared 6 bases from V and 11 bases from J, leaving 14 bases between. The CDR3 runs 13 residues. CDR3 region: CASSDGGGTPLHF. The CDR3 coding sequence is TGTGCCAGCAGCGATGGCGGGGGAACACCCCTCCACTTT.

The chain's CDR3 is CASSWTESGYTF. CDR3 nucleotide sequence: TGTGCCAGCAGTTGGACAGAGAGTGGCTACACCTTC. The chain joins TRBV12-3 or TRBV12-4 to TRBJ1-2, with D possibly matching TRBD1 (6 bases). The V gene lost 4 bases and the J gene lost 7 bases, with 10 bases spanning the gap. This CDR3 has 12 amino acids.

This clone was recorded a few times. The chain is built from TRBV20-1 and TRBJ1-1, with no clear D. The V end was cut by 0 bases, the J end by 7 bases, with 6 bases between. The CDR3 has 11 residues. CDR1 and CDR2 from the germline V gene are DFQATT and SNEGSKA (reference sequence). The CDR3 coding sequence is TGCAGTGCTAGAGATCCGGTTGAAGCTTTCTTT. It is translated as CSARDPVEAFF.

This chain connects TRBV2 to TRBJ1-2, with 7 bases aligning to TRBD1. The germline V gene encodes CDR1 SNHLY and CDR2 FYNNEI. Unmatched junction bases numbered 4, after V lost 5 bases and J lost 4 bases. The CDR3 has 13 amino acids. DNA for the CDR3: TGTGCCAGCAGTAAGGGACAGACCTATGGCTACACCTTC. Protein sequence: CASSKGQTYGYTF.

The rearrangement links TRBV19 to TRBJ1-4; weak D call: TRBD1 (5 bases). The CDR3 length is 13 residues. Trimming pared 5 bases from V and 6 bases from J, leaving 10 bases between. Germline V gives CDR1 LNHDA, CDR2 SQIVND (reference sequence). For the CDR3, the DNA is TGTGCCAGTAGTCCCCCGGGGGATGAAAAACTGTTTTTT. This gives the protein CASSPPGDEKLFF. The whole variable domain, filled in from reference TRBV19 and TRBJ1-4, reads DGGITQSPKYLFRKEGQNVTLSCEQNLNHDAMYWYRQDPGQGLRLIYYSQIVNDFQKGDIAEGYSVSREKKESFPLTVTSAQKNPTAFYLCASSPPGDEKLFFGSGTQLSVL.

V usage is TRBV4-2 and J usage is TRBJ2-5; 7 nucleotides align to TRBD2. The CDR3 sequence is 15 residues long. The trim removed 2 bases at V and 1 base at J, leaving 4 bases unmatched. Germline assignment: CDR1 LGHNA and CDR2 YNFKEQ. CDR3 loop: CASSQMSGGQETQYF. The DNA for the CDR3 is TGTGCCAGCAGCCAAATGTCGGGAGGCCAAGAGACCCAGTACTTC.

This clone has more than one count but fewer than ten. This sequence joins TRBV6-2 or TRBV6-3 and TRBJ1-5, with a tentative D call TRBD1 (6 bases). The V and J ends lost 1 base and 1 base respectively, with 14 bases between them. CDR1 and CDR2 (germline): MNHEY, SVGEGT. The CDR3 sequence is 17 residues long. Here the CDR3 reads CASSYLTGSGSNQPQHF. The CDR3 region has the DNA TGTGCCAGCAGTTACTTAACAGGGAGTGGGAGCAATCAGCCCCAGCATTTT.

This clone was observed a single time. The rearrangement joins TRBV7-8 to TRBJ1-5; TRBD1 might be the D (5 bases). The CDR3 length is 14 residues. Germline-derived CDR1 and CDR2 are SGHVS and FQNEAQ. Trimming took 5 bases from V and 7 from J, leaving 15 bases between them. CDR3 sequence reads: CASSQGGARQPQHF. The CDR3 nucleotides read TGTGCCAGCAGCCAGGGAGGGGCAAGACAGCCCCAGCATTTT. The full variable domain, with the rest looked up from reference TRBV7-8 and TRBJ1-5, is GAGVSQSPRYKVAKRGQDVALRCDPISGHVSLFWYQQALGQGPEFLTYFQNEAQLDKSGLPSDRFFAERPEGSVSTLKIQRTQQEDSAVYLCASSQGGARQPQHFGDGTRLSIL.

V usage is TRBV4-3 and J usage is TRBJ1-2; D is unclear. Germline lookup yields CDR1 LGHNA and CDR2 YSLEER. Trimming pared 4 bases from V and 12 bases from J, leaving 21 bases between. The CDR3 totals 14 residues. This CDR3 reads CASSLDPGSGGHTF. The CDR3 nucleotides read TGCGCCAGCAGCCTTGATCCCGGGAGCGGAGGGCACACCTTC.

In this sample, this clone turned up once. The V call is TRBV7-9, the J call TRBJ2-5, with a weak D call TRBD1 (7 bases). CDR1 is SEHNR, CDR2 FQNEAQ, per germline (reference sequence). The CDR3 has 15 residues. V dropped 5 bases and J dropped 5 bases, with 18 bases sitting between them. The CDR3 bases are TGTGCCAGCAGCCCGCTCCAGGGGGGTAGTGAGACCCAGTACTTC. As protein: CASSPLQGGSETQYF.